This T cell receptor beta chain was sequenced in a study of blood T cell repertoires in COVID-19. The protocol was immunoSEQ multiplex PCR, while the TCRdb copy is restricted to in-frame clones and leaves out a portion. The sample has tens of thousands of clones; around 80% are singletons. V trimming: 9 bases; J trimming: 0 bases; junction bases outside the gene matches: 4. The CDR3 is 14 residues long. Germline CDR1 and CDR2: MNHEY and SMNVEV (reference sequence). Material for sequencing was peripheral blood. This rearrangement joins TRBV27 to TRBJ2-7; 11 bases line up with TRBD2. The clonotype originates from an older woman with acute or convalescent COVID-19. CDR3 protein: CASMTSGVSYEQYF. Written as DNA, the CDR3 is TGTGCCAGTATGACTAGCGGGGTCTCCTACGAGCAGTACTTC.